Detailed here is one TCR beta chain. This clonotype was seen repeatedly, ten times or more. It lacks a known antigen. No base-level quality is on record; no much larger clone is a single base apart. This record belongs to a study of T-cell reconstitution after alpha-beta-depleted transplantation in children (dated by TCRdb to the mid-2010s). About the full investigation: The study quantitatively tracked T-cell immune reconstitution after TCRalphabeta/CD19-depleted allogeneic hematopoietic cell transplantation in children using TCR repertoire profiling.

Receptor libraries were prepared by PCR. Sequencing was performed on an Illumina HiSeq 2500. TCR libraries were prepared with molecular barcoding, using unique molecular identifiers to normalize TCRbeta repertoire quantification. TCRdb passed the public sequencing reads through fastp at Q25 and MiXCR, retaining productive beta sequences. Merged by CDR3 protein, the rows form single entries marked with the most common genes and DNA. In this sample the table shows fewer than 700,000 distinct CDR3 sequences, about 21% of which occur a single time. Over 12% of the sample is taken by the ten largest. The paper as a whole reports these results and caveats: Over subsequent months, a decline in hyperexpanded clone frequencies was noted, and after one year, T-cell counts and TCRbeta diversity were mostly ascribed to newly produced T cells. In some patients, the high TCRbeta diversity seen at day 60 was put down to recipient T cells and intrathymic progenitors that had survived conditioning. The apparently early recovery of alphabetaT-cell counts about two months after transplant reportedly depended on only several hundred rapidly expanded clones that came from non-depleted graft cells.

In the paper's terms, the treatment or condition label means: allogeneic hematopoietic cell transplantation with graft depleted of TCRalphabeta T cells and CD19 B cells. The transplant recipients were children given TCRalphabeta/CD19-depleted allogeneic hematopoietic cell grafts. This sample comprised PBMCs, mostly from graft donor cells, obtained 360 days after TCRalphabeta/CD19-depleted stem cell transplant. This TCR came from a boy under two years old who had a stem cell transplant for acute myeloid leukemia, so the T cells may come from the graft donor.

CDR3 loop: CASSAGTGELFF. Read as DNA, the sequence is TGTGCCAGCAGTGCAGGGACCGGGGAGCTGTTTTTT. This chain is built from TRBV6-6 and TRBJ2-2; the D gene is perhaps TRBD1, from 5 matching bases. The CDR3, cysteine through phenylalanine, is 12 amino acids long. The only DNA kept is the CDR3, 36 bases in frame from the first base. V loses 5 bases of germline sequence and J loses 5 bases, and the interval between the two ends is 6 bases. Per the germline V gene (reference sequence), MNHNY is the CDR1 and SVGAGI is the CDR2.